One sample yielded the 17 T cell receptor beta chains listed below, sequenced in a study of cytomegalovirus exposure and HLA in healthy donors. This PCR relied on a set of 60 Vbeta primers and 13 Jbeta primers. The repertoire was sequenced with immunoSEQ multiplex PCR; TCRdb's copy has only in-frame clones and lacks some. The sample includes 180,000 or so clones, over 65% of them seen just once. Sequenced material: PBMCs. The receptors were gathered from a man aged 18 to 30 in good health and CMV-seronegative.

The chain employs TRBV27 and TRBJ2-2; 14 nucleotides agree with TRBD2. Trimming took 4 bases from V and 5 from J; bases not matched to a gene: 6. Looked up from germline, CDR1 is MNHEY and CDR2 is SMNVEV (reference sequence). The CDR3 totals 17 residues. CDR3 nucleotides: TGTGCCAGCAGTTCCCCGGGACTAGCGGGAGAGACCGGGGAGCTGTTTTTT. As protein: CASSSPGLAGETGELFF.

The CDR3: CASSATDNSPLHF. For the CDR3, the DNA is TGCGCCAGCAGTGCGACAGACAATTCACCCCTCCACTTT. The chain uses TRBV10-2 and TRBJ1-6; D perhaps matches TRBD1 (5 bases). The CDR3 consists of 13 residues. CDR1 is WSHSY, CDR2 SAAADI, per germline. The V gene lost 4 bases and the J gene lost 7 bases, with 8 bases spanning the gap.

The rearrangement links TRBV6-5 to TRBJ2-7, with a possible D match to TRBD1 (5 bases). This CDR3 contains 14 residues. Between the trimmed V and J ends, which lost 3 bases and 4 bases, there was a span of 13 bases. Germline values: CDR1 MNHEY, CDR2 SVGAGI. CDR3 in amino acids: CASSYFTGLYEQYF. The CDR3 DNA sequence: TGTGCCAGCAGTTATTTTACAGGCCTATACGAGCAGTACTTC.

The CDR3 sequence is CASSSHTGSLVYEQYF. The CDR3 bases are TGTGCCAGCAGCTCCCATACGGGTTCCCTTGTCTACGAGCAGTACTTC. This rearrangement joins TRBV9 to TRBJ2-7; D gene ambiguous. V was clipped by 4 bases and J by 3 bases, with 20 bases between them. The CDR3 sequence is 16 residues long. Germline V CDR1 and CDR2: SGDLS, YYNGEE.

In its sample, this clone was seen a few times. The genes are TRBV5-5 and TRBJ2-7, with 11 bases lining up with TRBD2. V shed 0 bases, J shed 3 bases, and the junction held 5 bases outside the gene matches. CDR1 is SGHKS, CDR2 YYEKEE, per germline (reference sequence). This CDR3 contains 16 residues. CDR3 in amino acids: CASSLAAGTSGYEQYF. CDR3 sequence (DNA): TGTGCCAGCAGCTTGGCGGCCGGGACTAGCGGCTACGAGCAGTACTTC.

The J gene is TRBJ1-6, the V gene TRBV19; D unclear. V was cut by 6 bases and J by 5 bases, with 17 bases left in between. CDR1 LNHDA and CDR2 SQIVND come from the germline V gene (reference sequence). This CDR3 spans 16 amino acids. The CDR3 nucleotides are TGTGCCAGTAGCGCCCTAGGCCTCAAAGATAATTCACCCCTCCACTTT. Its protein product is CASSALGLKDNSPLHF.

A note on this clone: Other DNA sequences in the sample encode the same CDR3. This rearrangement joins TRBV9 to TRBJ1-6; D gene ambiguous. The V end lost 0 bases, the J end lost 4 bases, and 5 bases lay between the germline ends. The germline V gene has CDR1 SGDLS and CDR2 YYNGEE. The CDR3 is made up of 14 amino acids. The CDR3 loop is CASSVGQYNSPLHF. The CDR3 bases are TGTGCCAGCAGCGTAGGTCAGTATAATTCACCCCTCCACTTT.

CDR3 sequence (DNA): TGTGCCAGCAGCTTAGTAGCAGATACCTACGAGCAGTACTTC. This codes for CASSLVADTYEQYF. V and J are TRBV5-5 and TRBJ2-7; D remains unclear. The CDR3 has 14 residues. V lost 2 bases and J 2 bases, leaving 11 bases between the germline ends. Germline CDR1 is SGHKS and CDR2 is YYEKEE (reference sequence).

CDR3 in amino acids: CSALRQGSSYEQYF. In nucleotides, the CDR3 is TGCAGCGCTCTAAGACAGGGGAGCTCCTACGAGCAGTACTTC. This rearrangement joins TRBV29-1 to TRBJ2-7; 8 bases align to TRBD1. Per the germline V gene, CDR1 is SQVTM and CDR2 is ANQGSEA. The CDR3 sequence is 14 residues long. After removal of 7 bases from V and 0 bases from J, the junction contained 8 bases not matched to a gene.

V and J are TRBV11-1 and TRBJ2-5; TRBD1 is a possible D gene (6 bases). The V gene's germline CDR1 is SGHAT and CDR2 FQDESV (reference sequence). The germline V and J ends were trimmed by 4 bases and 5 bases, with 17 bases remaining between them. The CDR3 runs 15 residues. The CDR3 is CASSWDPRGGETQYF. The CDR3 region has the DNA TGTGCCAGCAGCTGGGATCCCAGGGGCGGGGAGACCCAGTACTTC.

For this clone: The germline gene is not matched at one end of the junction; a read error may be the cause. J is TRBJ2-5 and V is TRBV7-9, with 7 bases that match TRBD1. The end of the DNA aligns better with TRBJ2-7, so the J call may be wrong. The CDR3 contains 17 residues. Germline V gene sequence: CDR1 SEHNR, CDR2 FQNEAQ (reference sequence). CDR3 sequence: CSSSLARTGPNSYEQYF. The CDR3 bases are TGTTCCAGCAGCTTAGCCCGGACAGGCCCCAACTCCTACGAGCAGTACTTC.

J is TRBJ1-1 and V is TRBV18, with D possibly matching TRBD1 (5 bases). The CDR3 is made up of 15 amino acids. Trimming left V 5 bases short and J 2 bases short, with 15 bases between. The germline V gene encodes CDR1 KGHSH and CDR2 LQKENI. The CDR3 nucleotides read TGTGCCAGCTCATCAATGGGGCAGGGAAACACTGAAGCTTTCTTT. Translated, it gives CASSSMGQGNTEAFF.

V is TRBV7-6 and J is TRBJ1-1; a weak D match, TRBD1 (5 bases). Germline lookup yields CDR1 SGHVS and CDR2 FNYEAQ. The V and J ends lost 5 bases and 4 bases respectively, with 14 bases between them. The CDR3 length is 14 residues. This CDR3 is CASSPLGGGTEAFF. In nucleotides, the CDR3 is TGTGCCAGCAGCCCGCTTGGGGGGGGCACTGAAGCTTTCTTT.

The CDR3 DNA reads as TGTGCCACCCTCCTTGGGGCCCGTGGAGATACGCAGTATTTT. It encodes CATLLGARGDTQYF. This rearrangement joins TRBV5-4 to TRBJ2-3; D might be TRBD1 (5 bases). The ends were cut back, 9 bases at V and 5 bases at J, with 19 bases in the middle. Germline V lookup: CDR1 SGHNT, CDR2 YYREEE (reference sequence). CDR3 length: 14 residues.

This clone was observed once. The chain combines TRBV28 with TRBJ1-2; 9 bases line up with TRBD1. The CDR3 extends over 17 amino acids. Unmatched junction bases numbered 18, after V lost 6 bases and J lost 7 bases. CDR1 is MDHEN, CDR2 SYDVKM, per germline. The CDR3 DNA reads TGTGCCAGCAGAATTCCCGCCTCCGGGACAGGGTTTGGTGGCTACACCTTC. Protein: CASRIPASGTGFGGYTF.

The V gene is TRBV15, the J gene TRBJ1-1, with D hard to call. CDR1 is LNHNV, CDR2 YYDKDF, per germline (reference sequence). V lost 5 bases to trimming and J lost 7 bases, with 11 bases between them. The CDR3 length is 12 residues. The chain's CDR3 is CATSPASDEAFF. The CDR3 nucleotides read TGTGCCACCAGCCCCGCGAGCGATGAAGCTTTCTTT.

The gene calls are TRBV21-1 and TRBJ2-3; TRBD1 is the table's D call, not checked against the DNA. TRBV21-1 is noted as a pseudogene. This CDR3 is built from 14 residues. The chain's CDR3 is CASTPGRATDTQYF. CDR3 in DNA: TGTGCTTCAACTCCAGGCAGGGCCACAGATACGCAGTATTTT.